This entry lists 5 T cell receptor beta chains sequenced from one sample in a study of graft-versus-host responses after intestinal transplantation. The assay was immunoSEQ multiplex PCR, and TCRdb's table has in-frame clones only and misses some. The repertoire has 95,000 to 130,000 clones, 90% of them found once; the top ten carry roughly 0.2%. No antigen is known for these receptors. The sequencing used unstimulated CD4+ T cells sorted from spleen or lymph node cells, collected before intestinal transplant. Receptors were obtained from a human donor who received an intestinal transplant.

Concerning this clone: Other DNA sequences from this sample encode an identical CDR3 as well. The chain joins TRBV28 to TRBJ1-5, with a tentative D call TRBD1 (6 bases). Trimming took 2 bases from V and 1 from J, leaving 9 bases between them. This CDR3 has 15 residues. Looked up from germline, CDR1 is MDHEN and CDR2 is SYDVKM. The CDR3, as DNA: TGTGCCAGCAGTTTAGGACAGCGGAGCAATCAGCCCCAGCATTTT. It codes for CASSLGQRSNQPQHF.

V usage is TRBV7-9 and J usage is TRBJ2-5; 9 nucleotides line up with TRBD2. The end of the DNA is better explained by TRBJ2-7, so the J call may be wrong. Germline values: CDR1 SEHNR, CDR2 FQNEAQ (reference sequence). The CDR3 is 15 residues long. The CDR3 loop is CASSRRLAEIHEQYF. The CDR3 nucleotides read TGTGCCAGCAGCCGGAGACTAGCGGAAATACACGAGCAGTACTTC.

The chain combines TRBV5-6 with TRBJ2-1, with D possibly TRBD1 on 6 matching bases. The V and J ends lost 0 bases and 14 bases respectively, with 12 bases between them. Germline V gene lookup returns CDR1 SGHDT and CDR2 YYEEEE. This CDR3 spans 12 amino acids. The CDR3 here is CASSLVRGYEFF. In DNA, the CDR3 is TGTGCCAGCAGCTTGGTCAGGGGTTACGAGTTCTTC.

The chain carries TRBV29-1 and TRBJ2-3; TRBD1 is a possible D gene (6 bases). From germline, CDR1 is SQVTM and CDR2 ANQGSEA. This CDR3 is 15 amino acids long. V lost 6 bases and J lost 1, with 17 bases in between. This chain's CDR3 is CSVRTGSRGTDTQYF. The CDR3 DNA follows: TGCAGCGTGAGAACAGGGTCCCGAGGCACAGATACGCAGTATTTT.

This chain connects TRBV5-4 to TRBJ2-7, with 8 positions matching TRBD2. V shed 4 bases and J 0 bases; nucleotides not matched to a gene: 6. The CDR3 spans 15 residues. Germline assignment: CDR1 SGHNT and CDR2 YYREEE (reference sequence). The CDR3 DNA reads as TGTGCCAGCAGCATAAGCGGGAGCGTCTCCTACGAGCAGTACTTC. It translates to CASSISGSVSYEQYF.